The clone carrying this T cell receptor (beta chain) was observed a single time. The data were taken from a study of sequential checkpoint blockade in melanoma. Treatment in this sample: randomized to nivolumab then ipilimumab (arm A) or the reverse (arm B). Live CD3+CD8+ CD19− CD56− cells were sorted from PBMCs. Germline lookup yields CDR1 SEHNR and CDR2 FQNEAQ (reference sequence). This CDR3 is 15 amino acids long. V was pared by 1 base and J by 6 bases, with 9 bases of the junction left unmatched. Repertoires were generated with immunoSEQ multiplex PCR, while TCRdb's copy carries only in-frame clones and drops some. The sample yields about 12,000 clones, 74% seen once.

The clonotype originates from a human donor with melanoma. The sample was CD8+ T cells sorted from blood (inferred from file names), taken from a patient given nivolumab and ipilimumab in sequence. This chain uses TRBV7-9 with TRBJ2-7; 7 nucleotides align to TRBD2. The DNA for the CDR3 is TGTGCCAGCAGCTTAGGTGGACTAGGGCTGGGCGAGCAGTACTTC. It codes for CASSLGGLGLGEQYF.